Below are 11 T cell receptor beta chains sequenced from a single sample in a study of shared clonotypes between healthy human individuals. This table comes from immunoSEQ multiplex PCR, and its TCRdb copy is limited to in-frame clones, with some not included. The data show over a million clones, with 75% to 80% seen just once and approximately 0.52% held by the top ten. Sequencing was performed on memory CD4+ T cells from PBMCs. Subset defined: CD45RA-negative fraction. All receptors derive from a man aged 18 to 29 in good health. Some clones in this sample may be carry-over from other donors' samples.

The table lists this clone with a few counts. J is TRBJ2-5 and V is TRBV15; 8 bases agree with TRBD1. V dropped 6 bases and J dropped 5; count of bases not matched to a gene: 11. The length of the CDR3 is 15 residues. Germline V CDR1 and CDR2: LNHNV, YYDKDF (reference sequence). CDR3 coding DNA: TGTGCCACCAGACGGGACAGGACCCTTACGGAGACCCAGTACTTC. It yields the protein CATRRDRTLTETQYF.

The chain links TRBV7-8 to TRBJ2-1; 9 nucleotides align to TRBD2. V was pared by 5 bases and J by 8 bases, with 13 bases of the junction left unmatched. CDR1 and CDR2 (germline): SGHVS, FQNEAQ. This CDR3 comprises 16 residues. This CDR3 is CASSPMTAAGGDEQFF. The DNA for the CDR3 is TGTGCCAGCAGCCCGATGACTGCAGCGGGGGGCGATGAGCAGTTCTTC.

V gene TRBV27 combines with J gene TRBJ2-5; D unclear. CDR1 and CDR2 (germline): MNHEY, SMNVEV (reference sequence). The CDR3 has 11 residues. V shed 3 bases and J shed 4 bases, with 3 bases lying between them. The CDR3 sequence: CASSFRETQYF. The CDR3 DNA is TGTGCCAGCAGTTTTCGAGAGACCCAGTACTTC.

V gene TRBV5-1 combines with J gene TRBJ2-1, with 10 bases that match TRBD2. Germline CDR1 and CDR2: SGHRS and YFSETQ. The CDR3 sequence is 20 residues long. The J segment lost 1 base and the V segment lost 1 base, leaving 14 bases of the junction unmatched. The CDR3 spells CASSLWGTLAGVGSYNEQFF. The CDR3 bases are TGCGCCAGCAGCTTGTGGGGTACTCTAGCGGGAGTCGGGTCCTACAATGAGCAGTTCTTC. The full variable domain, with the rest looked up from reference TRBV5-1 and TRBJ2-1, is KAGVTQTPRYLIKTRGQQVTLSCSPISGHRSVSWYQQTPGQGLQFLFEYFSETQRNKGNFPGRFSGRQFSNSRSEMNVSTLELGDSALYLCASSLWGTLAGVGSYNEQFFGPGTRLTVL.

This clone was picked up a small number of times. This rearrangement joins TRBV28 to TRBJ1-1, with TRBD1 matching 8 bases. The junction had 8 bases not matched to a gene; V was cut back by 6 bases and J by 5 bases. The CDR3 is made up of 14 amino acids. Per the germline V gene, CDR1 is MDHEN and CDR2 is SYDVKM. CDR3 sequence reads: CASSLGQEGTEAFF. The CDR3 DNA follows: TGTGCCAGCAGCCTGGGACAGGAGGGGACTGAAGCTTTCTTT.

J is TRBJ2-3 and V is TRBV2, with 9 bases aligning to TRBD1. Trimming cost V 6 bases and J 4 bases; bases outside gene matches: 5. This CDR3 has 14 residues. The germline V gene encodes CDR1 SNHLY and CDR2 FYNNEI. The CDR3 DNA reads TGTGCCAGCAGCGCGGGACAGGGCGCAGATACGCAGTATTTT. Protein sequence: CASSAGQGADTQYF.

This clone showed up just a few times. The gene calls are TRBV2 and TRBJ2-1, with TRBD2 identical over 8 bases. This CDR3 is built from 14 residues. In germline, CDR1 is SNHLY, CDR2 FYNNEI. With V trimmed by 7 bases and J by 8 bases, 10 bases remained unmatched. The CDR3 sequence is CASISGTRSYEQFF. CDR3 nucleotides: TGTGCCAGCATCTCCGGGACTAGAAGCTATGAGCAGTTCTTC.

The CDR3 protein is CASSSGSGNYGYTF. CDR3 bases: TGTGCCAGCAGCTCAGGGTCGGGGAACTATGGCTACACCTTC. This chain links TRBV11-2 with TRBJ1-2; TRBD1 might be the D (5 bases). The CDR3 has 14 amino acids. Trimming took off 4 bases at V and 2 bases at J, with 11 bases between the two ends. Germline assignment: CDR1 SGHAT and CDR2 FQNNGV.

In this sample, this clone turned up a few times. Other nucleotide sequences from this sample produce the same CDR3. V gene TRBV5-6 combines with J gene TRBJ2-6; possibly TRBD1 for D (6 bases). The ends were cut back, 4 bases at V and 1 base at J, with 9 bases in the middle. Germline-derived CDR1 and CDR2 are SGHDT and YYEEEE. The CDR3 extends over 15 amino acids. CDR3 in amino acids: CASSPGVSGANVLTF. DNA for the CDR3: TGTGCCAGCAGCCCAGGGGTGTCTGGGGCCAACGTCCTGACTTTC.

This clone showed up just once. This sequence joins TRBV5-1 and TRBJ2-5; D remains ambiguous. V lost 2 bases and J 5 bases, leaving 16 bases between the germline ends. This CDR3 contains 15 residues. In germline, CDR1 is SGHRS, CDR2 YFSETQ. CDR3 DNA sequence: TGCGCCAGCAGCTTTAACGGCAGGAGAATGGAGACCCAGTACTTC. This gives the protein CASSFNGRRMETQYF. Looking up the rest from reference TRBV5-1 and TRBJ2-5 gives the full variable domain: KAGVTQTPRYLIKTRGQQVTLSCSPISGHRSVSWYQQTPGQGLQFLFEYFSETQRNKGNFPGRFSGRQFSNSRSEMNVSTLELGDSALYLCASSFNGRRMETQYFGPGTRLLVL.

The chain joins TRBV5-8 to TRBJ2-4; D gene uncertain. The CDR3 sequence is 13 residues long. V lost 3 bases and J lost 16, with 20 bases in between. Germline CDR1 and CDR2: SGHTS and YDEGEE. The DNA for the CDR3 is TGTGCCAGCAGCTCCGGTTGGCCAGTTAACTTCTACTTC. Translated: CASSSGWPVNFYF.